A single sample gave rise to the 25 T cell receptor beta chains below, sequenced in a study of monozygotic twins with inflammatory bowel disease. From the 5' RACE reads, TCRdb lists one entry per CDR3 protein and no DNA. Here the sample table reports a few hundred thousand distinct CDR3 sequences. Sequencing was performed on blood. These receptors were collected from a human donor with ulcerative colitis or Crohn's disease, or a healthy co-twin of an affected twin (not recorded which).

V gene TRBV6-2 or TRBV6-3 combines with J gene TRBJ2-2. CDR1 and CDR2 (germline): MNHEY, SVGEGT. The length of the CDR3 is 14 residues. The CDR3 spells CASSYDDNTGELFF.

V is TRBV9 and J is TRBJ2-3; the D call of TRBD1 rests on TCRdb alone, since no DNA is present to check it. Germline V gene data show CDR1 as SGDLS and CDR2 as YYNGEE. This CDR3 is 15 amino acids long. The CDR3 loop is CASSGHEGRTDTQYF. The variable domain in full, with the rest retrieved from reference TRBV9 and TRBJ2-3, is DSGVTQTPKHLITATGQRVTLRCSPRSGDLSVYWYQQSLDQGLQFLIQYYNGEERAKGNILERFSAQQFPDLHSELNLSSLELGDSALYFCASSGHEGRTDTQYFGPGTRLTVL.

The chain joins TRBV7-9 to TRBJ2-6; absent DNA, TCRdb's TRBD1 call cannot be checked. CDR1 is SEHNR and CDR2 is FQNEAQ in the germline V gene (reference sequence). CDR3 length: 16 residues. This CDR3 reads CASSSWTLQGANVLTF.

The rearrangement uses TRBV30 and TRBJ1-2. The CDR3 loop spans 12 amino acids. Germline CDR1 GTSNPN, CDR2 SVGIG (reference sequence). The CDR3 here is CAWTASNYGYTF.

The CDR3: CATKQNTDTQYF. V usage is TRBV15 and J usage is TRBJ2-3. The CDR3 contains 12 residues. Germline CDR1 and CDR2: LNHNV and YYDKDF (reference sequence).

The chain recombines TRBV29-1 with TRBJ2-3. The CDR3 runs to 11 residues. CDR1 is SQVTM, CDR2 ANQGSEA, per germline. CDR3 region: CSVDSTDTQYF.

The genes are TRBV5-1 and TRBJ2-7; TCRdb designates TRBD1, a call that cannot be tested without DNA. The CDR3 loop spans 16 amino acids. Germline CDR1 SGHRS, CDR2 YFSETQ. This CDR3 reads CASSLQGRSGPYEQYF.

V is TRBV6-2 or TRBV6-3 and J is TRBJ1-4. CDR1 and CDR2 (germline): MNHEY, SVGEGT. The CDR3 spans 14 residues. The CDR3: CASAKDDSYEKLFF.

This sequence joins TRBV7-2 and TRBJ1-2; the D gene TCRdb calls, TRBD1, cannot be checked with no DNA. Germline V gene data show CDR1 as SGHTA and CDR2 as FQGNSA. This CDR3 contains 14 residues. This CDR3 reads CASSTRTGDYGYTF.

The J gene is TRBJ2-2, the V gene TRBV11-2; TCRdb gives TRBD1 as the D gene, but with no DNA this cannot be confirmed. Per germline, CDR1 SGHAT and CDR2 FQNNGV. The CDR3 spans 17 residues. The CDR3 spells CASSSSWESTVTGELFF. Combining the CDR3 with reference TRBV11-2 and TRBJ2-2 gives the whole variable domain EAGVAQSPRYKIIEKRQSVAFWCNPISGHATLYWYQQILGQGPKLLIQFQNNGVVDDSQLPKDRFSAERLKGVDSTLKIQPAKLEDSAVYLCASSSSWESTVTGELFFGEGSRLTVL.

The J gene is TRBJ1-2, the V gene TRBV27; TCRdb picks TRBD1, but there is no DNA to check that call. The CDR3 length is 13 residues. CDR1 is MNHEY and CDR2 is SMNVEV in the germline V gene (reference sequence). CDR3 in amino acids: CASSRDRGDGYTF.

This rearrangement joins TRBV4-1 to TRBJ2-2; the D call of TRBD2 rests on TCRdb alone, since no DNA is present to check it. CDR1 MGHRA and CDR2 YSYEKL come from the germline V gene. The CDR3 spans 18 residues. The CDR3: CASSQDLGLAGYTGELFF.

The genes are TRBV3-1 and TRBJ2-1; TCRdb's D call, TRBD2, is unchecked because there is no DNA. Per the germline V gene, CDR1 is LGHDT and CDR2 is YNNKEL (reference sequence). This CDR3 region has 16 residues. The CDR3 spells CASSPHWRTRFPEQFF.

The rearrangement uses TRBV4-1 and TRBJ2-7; TCRdb's D gene call, TRBD2, goes unchecked for lack of DNA. The CDR3 spans 15 residues. Germline values: CDR1 MGHRA, CDR2 YSYEKL. This CDR3 is CASSQVLAGSYEQYF.

The chain has TRBV7-2 and TRBJ2-1; with no DNA, the TCRdb D assignment of TRBD2 cannot be verified. The CDR3 is 16 amino acids. From germline, CDR1 is SGHTA and CDR2 FQGNSA. CDR3: CASSFRLAGGRVEQFF.

J is TRBJ1-4 and V is TRBV7-2; without DNA, the TCRdb call of TRBD1 cannot be checked. Germline lookup yields CDR1 SGHTA and CDR2 FQGNSA. This CDR3 spans 17 amino acids. This CDR3 reads CASSLFGTAETNEKLFF.

The CDR3: CASSESRGGPQHF. The chain carries TRBV10-2 and TRBJ1-5. CDR1 is WSHSY, CDR2 SAAADI, per germline. The length of the CDR3 is 13 residues.

V usage is TRBV12-3 or TRBV12-4 and J usage is TRBJ1-1. The CDR3 runs 16 residues. The CDR3 here is CASSSLTEPENTEAFF.

This chain links TRBV6-5 with TRBJ2-3; TCRdb outputs TRBD2, but without DNA this stays unchecked. Germline V lookup: CDR1 MNHEY, CDR2 SVGAGI. The CDR3 covers 15 residues. This CDR3 is CASSYERGSLDTQYF.

This CDR3 reads CASSLGTTITGELFF. The J gene is TRBJ2-2, the V gene TRBV12-3 or TRBV12-4; TCRdb indicates TRBD2, and absent DNA this call remains unverified. This CDR3 has 15 residues.

The chain uses TRBV5-5 and TRBJ2-3. Germline V CDR1 and CDR2: SGHKS, YYEKEE (reference sequence). The CDR3 runs to 13 residues. The CDR3 spells CASKLQAADTQYF.

This rearrangement joins TRBV4-3 to TRBJ2-1; TCRdb reports TRBD2, a call that lacks DNA to check it against. The CDR3 loop spans 18 amino acids. Germline V gene lookup returns CDR1 LGHNA and CDR2 YSLEER. The CDR3 sequence: CASSPGLAGGQATYEQFF.

The rearrangement uses TRBV27 and TRBJ2-7. CDR3 length equals 13 residues. CDR1 and CDR2 from the germline V gene are MNHEY and SMNVEV (reference sequence). The CDR3 is CASSLTFSYEQYF.

The rearrangement joins TRBV12-3 or TRBV12-4 to TRBJ2-3; absent DNA, TCRdb's TRBD1 call cannot be checked. CDR3 length: 17 amino acids. The CDR3 sequence is CASSPPDRGFSTDTQYF.

The chain combines TRBV7-9 with TRBJ1-6; TCRdb designates TRBD1, a call that cannot be tested without DNA. CDR1 is SEHNR and CDR2 is FQNEAQ in the germline V gene (reference sequence). The CDR3 length is 17 residues. CDR3 sequence reads: CASSSSPRGVHNSPLHF.